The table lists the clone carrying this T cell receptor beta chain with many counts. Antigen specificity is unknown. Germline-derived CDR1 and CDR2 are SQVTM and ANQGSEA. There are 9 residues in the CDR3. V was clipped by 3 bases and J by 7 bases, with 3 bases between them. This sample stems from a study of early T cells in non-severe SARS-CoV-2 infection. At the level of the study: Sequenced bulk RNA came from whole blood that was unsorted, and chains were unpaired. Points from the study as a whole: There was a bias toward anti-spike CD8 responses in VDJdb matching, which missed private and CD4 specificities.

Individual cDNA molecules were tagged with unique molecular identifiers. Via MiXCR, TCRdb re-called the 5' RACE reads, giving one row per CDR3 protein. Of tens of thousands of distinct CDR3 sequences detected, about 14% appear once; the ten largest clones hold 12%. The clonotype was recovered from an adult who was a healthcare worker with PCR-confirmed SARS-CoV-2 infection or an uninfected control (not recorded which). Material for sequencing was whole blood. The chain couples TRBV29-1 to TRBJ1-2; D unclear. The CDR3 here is CSVDPGYTF. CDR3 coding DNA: TGCAGCGTTGACCCTGGCTACACCTTC.